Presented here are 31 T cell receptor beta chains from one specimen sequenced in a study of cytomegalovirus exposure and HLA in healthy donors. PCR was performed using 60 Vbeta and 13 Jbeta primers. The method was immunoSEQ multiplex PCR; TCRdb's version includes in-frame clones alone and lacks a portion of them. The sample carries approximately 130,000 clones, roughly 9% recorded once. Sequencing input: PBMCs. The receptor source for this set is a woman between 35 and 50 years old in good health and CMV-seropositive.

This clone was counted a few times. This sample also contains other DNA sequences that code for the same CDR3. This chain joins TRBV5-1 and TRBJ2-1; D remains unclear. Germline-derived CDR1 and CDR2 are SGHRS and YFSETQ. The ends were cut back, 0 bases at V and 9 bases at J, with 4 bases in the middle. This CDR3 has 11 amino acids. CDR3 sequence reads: CASSLAGEQFF. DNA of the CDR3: TGCGCCAGCAGCTTGGCCGGTGAGCAGTTCTTC. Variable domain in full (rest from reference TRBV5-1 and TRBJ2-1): KAGVTQTPRYLIKTRGQQVTLSCSPISGHRSVSWYQQTPGQGLQFLFEYFSETQRNKGNFPGRFSGRQFSNSRSEMNVSTLELGDSALYLCASSLAGEQFFGPGTRLTVL.

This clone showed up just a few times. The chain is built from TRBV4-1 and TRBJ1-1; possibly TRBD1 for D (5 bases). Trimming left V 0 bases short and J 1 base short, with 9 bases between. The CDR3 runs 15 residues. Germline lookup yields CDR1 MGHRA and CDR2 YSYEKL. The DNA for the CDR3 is TGCGCCAGCAGCCAAGATAAGGGGTGGAACACTGAAGCTTTCTTT. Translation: CASSQDKGWNTEAFF.

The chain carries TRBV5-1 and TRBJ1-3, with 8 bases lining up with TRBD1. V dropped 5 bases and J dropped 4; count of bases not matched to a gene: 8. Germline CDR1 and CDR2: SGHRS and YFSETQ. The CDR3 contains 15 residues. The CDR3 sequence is CASSSTGGSGNTIYF. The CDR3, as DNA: TGCGCCAGCAGTTCTACAGGGGGATCAGGAAACACCATATATTTT. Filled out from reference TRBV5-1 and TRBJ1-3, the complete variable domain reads KAGVTQTPRYLIKTRGQQVTLSCSPISGHRSVSWYQQTPGQGLQFLFEYFSETQRNKGNFPGRFSGRQFSNSRSEMNVSTLELGDSALYLCASSSTGGSGNTIYFGEGSWLTVV.

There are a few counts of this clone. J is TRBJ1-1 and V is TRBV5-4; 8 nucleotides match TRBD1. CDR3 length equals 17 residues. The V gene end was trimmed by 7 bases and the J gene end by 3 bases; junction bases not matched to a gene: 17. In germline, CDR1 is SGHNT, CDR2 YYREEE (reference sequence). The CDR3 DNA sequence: TGTGCCAGCGGGCAATTGTCGTCGGCAGGGGGCGACACTGAAGCTTTCTTT. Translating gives CASGQLSSAGGDTEAFF.

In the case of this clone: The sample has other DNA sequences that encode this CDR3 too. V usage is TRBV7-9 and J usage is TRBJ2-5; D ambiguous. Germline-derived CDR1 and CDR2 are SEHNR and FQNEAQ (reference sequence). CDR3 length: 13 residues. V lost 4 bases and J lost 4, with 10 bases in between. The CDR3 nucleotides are TGTGCCAGCAGCTCTCCACCCGGAGAGACCCAGTACTTC. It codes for CASSSPPGETQYF.

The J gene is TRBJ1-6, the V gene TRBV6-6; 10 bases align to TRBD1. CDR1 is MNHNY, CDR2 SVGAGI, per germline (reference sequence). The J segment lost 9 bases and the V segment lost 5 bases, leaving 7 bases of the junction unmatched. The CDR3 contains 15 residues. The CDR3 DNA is TGTGCCAGCAGTCCCGGACAGGGGGTGAGTTCACCCCTCCACTTT. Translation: CASSPGQGVSSPLHF.

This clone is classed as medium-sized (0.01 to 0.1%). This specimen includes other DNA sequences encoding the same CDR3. The CDR3 bases are TGTGCCAGCAGCCAGGGTAGAAGGGCCTATGGCTACACCTTC. It encodes CASSQGRRAYGYTF. The gene calls are TRBV6-5 and TRBJ1-2; maybe TRBD1 (5 bases). Trimming pared 6 bases from V and 4 bases from J, leaving 15 bases between. Germline V gene sequence: CDR1 MNHEY, CDR2 SVGAGI. This CDR3 comprises 14 residues.

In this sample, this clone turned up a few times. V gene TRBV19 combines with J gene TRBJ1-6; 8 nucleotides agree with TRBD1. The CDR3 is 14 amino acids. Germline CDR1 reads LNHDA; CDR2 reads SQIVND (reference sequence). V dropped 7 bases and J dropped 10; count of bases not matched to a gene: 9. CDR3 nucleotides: TGTGCCAGTACCTACGGACAGGGTACGTCACCCCTCCACTTT. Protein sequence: CASTYGQGTSPLHF. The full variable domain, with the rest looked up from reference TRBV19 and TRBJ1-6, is DGGITQSPKYLFRKEGQNVTLSCEQNLNHDAMYWYRQDPGQGLRLIYYSQIVNDFQKGDIAEGYSVSREKKESFPLTVTSAQKNPTAFYLCASTYGQGTSPLHFGNGTRLTVT.

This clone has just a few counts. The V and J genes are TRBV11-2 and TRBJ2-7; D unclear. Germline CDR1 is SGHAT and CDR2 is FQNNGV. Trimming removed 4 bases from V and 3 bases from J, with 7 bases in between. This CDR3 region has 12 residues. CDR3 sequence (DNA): TGTGCCAGCAGCTCAGGTTTCTACGAGCAGTACTTC. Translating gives CASSSGFYEQYF.

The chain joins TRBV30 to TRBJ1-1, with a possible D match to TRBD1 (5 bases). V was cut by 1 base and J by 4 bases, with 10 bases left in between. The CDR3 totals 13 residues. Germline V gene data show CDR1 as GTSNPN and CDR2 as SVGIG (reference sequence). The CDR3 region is CAWSGGGPTEAFF. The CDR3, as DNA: TGTGCCTGGAGTGGGGGGGGTCCCACTGAAGCTTTCTTT.

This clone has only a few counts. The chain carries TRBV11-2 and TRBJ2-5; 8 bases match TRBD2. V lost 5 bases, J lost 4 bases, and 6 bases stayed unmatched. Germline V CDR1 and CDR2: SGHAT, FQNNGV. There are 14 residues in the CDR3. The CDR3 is CASSHLTSVETQYF. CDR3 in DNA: TGTGCCAGCAGCCATTTGACTAGCGTAGAGACCCAGTACTTC.

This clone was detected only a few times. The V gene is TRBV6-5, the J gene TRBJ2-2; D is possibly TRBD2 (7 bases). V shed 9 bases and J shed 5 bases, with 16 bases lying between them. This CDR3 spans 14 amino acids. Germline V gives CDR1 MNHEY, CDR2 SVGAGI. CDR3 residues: CASRGGQRTGELFF. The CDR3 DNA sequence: TGTGCCAGTAGGGGGGGTCAGAGGACCGGGGAGCTGTTTTTT.

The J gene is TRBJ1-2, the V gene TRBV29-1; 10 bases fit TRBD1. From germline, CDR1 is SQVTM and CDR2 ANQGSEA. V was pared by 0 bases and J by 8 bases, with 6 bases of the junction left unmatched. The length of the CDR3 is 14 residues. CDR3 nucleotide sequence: TGCAGCGTTGAAGATCGGGACAGGGGCTGGGGCTACACCTTC. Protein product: CSVEDRDRGWGYTF.

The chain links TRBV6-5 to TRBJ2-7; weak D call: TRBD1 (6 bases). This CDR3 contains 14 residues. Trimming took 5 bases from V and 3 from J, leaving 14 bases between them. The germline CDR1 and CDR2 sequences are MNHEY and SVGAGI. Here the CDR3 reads CASSEGPQGYEQYF. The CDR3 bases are TGTGCCAGCAGTGAAGGCCCACAGGGCTACGAGCAGTACTTC.

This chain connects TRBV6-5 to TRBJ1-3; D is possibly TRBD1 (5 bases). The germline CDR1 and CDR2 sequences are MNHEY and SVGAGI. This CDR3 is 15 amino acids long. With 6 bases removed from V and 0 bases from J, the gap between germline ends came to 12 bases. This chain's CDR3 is CASSSAGSSGNTIYF. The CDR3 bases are TGTGCCAGCAGCTCCGCAGGGTCCTCTGGAAACACCATATATTTT.

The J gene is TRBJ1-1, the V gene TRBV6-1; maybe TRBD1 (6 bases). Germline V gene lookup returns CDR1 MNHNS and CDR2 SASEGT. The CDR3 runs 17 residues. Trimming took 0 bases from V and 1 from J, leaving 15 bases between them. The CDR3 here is CASSEAPPGEANTEAFF. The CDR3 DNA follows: TGTGCCAGCAGTGAAGCCCCGCCAGGGGAAGCGAACACTGAAGCTTTCTTT.

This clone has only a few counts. The chain's CDR3 is CASSVGSSLEETQYF. CDR3 nucleotides: TGTGCCAGCAGCGTAGGCTCTAGCCTCGAAGAGACCCAGTACTTC. This sequence joins TRBV9 and TRBJ2-5, with a weak D call TRBD2 (5 bases). V lost 0 bases and J 3 bases, leaving 12 bases between the germline ends. CDR3 length equals 15 residues. The germline CDR1 and CDR2 sequences are SGDLS and YYNGEE.

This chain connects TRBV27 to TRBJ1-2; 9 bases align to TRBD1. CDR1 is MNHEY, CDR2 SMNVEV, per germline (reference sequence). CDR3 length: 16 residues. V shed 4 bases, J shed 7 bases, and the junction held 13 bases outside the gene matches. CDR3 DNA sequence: TGTGCCAGCAGTTCGAACTCCGGGACAGGGATCGGTGGCTACACCTTC. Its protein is CASSSNSGTGIGGYTF.

DNA for the CDR3: TGCGCCAGCAGCTTGGACCCGGGACTAAACGCTGAAGCTTTCTTT. Translated, it gives CASSLDPGLNAEAFF. The V call is TRBV5-1, the J call TRBJ1-1; possible D gene TRBD1, 5 bases. Germline V gene lookup returns CDR1 SGHRS and CDR2 YFSETQ. The CDR3 is 15 residues long. Trimming took 0 bases from V and 6 from J, leaving 15 bases between them.

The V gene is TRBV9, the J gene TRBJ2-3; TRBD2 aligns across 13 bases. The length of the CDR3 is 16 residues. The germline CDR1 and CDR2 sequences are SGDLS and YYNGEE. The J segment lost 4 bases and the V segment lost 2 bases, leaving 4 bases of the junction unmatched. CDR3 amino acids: CASSVLLAGGADTQYF. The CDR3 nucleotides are TGTGCCAGCAGCGTTCTACTAGCGGGGGGGGCAGATACGCAGTATTTT.

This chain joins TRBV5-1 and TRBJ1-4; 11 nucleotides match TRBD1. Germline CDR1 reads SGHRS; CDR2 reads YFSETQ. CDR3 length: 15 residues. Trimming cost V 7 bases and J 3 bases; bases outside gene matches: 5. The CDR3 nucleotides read TGCGCCAGCGGGGACAGGGGGTTACCTAATGAAAAACTGTTTTTT. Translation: CASGDRGLPNEKLFF.

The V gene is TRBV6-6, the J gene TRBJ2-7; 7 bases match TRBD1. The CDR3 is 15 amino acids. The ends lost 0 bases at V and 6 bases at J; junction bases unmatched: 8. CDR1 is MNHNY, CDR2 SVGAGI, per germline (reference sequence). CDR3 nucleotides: TGTGCCAGCAGTTACTCCCGACAGGGAGAAGGCGAGCAGTACTTC. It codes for CASSYSRQGEGEQYF.

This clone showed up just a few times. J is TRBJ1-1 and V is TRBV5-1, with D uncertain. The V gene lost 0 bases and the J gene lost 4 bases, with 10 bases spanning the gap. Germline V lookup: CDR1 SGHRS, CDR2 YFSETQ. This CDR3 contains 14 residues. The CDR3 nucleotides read TGCGCCAGCAGCTTGGGACTGTCTATCACTGAAGCTTTCTTT. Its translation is CASSLGLSITEAFF.

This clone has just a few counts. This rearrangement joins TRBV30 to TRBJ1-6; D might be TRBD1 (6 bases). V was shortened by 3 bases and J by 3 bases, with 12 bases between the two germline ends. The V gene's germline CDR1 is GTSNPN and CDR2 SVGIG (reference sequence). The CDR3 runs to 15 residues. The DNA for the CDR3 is TGTGCCTGGAGCGTAGGACAGCTCTATAATTCACCCCTCCACTTT. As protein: CAWSVGQLYNSPLHF.

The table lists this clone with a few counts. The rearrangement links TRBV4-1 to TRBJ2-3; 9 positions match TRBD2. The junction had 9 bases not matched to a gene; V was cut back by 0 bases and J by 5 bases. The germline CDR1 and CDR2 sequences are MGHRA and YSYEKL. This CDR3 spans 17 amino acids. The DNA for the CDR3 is TGCGCCAGCAGCCAAGATCCTTCGCGGGGGGGCGGAGATACGCAGTATTTT. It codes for CASSQDPSRGGGDTQYF.

The chain's CDR3 is CASSYSKQGSSYEQYF. In DNA, the CDR3 is TGTGCCAGCAGTTACTCGAAACAGGGGAGCTCCTACGAGCAGTACTTC. The chain links TRBV6-6 to TRBJ2-7, with TRBD1 matching 7 bases. The CDR3 length is 16 residues. The germline V gene encodes CDR1 MNHNY and CDR2 SVGAGI (reference sequence). Losses at the gene ends were 0 bases for V and 0 bases for J; bases not matched to a gene: 5.

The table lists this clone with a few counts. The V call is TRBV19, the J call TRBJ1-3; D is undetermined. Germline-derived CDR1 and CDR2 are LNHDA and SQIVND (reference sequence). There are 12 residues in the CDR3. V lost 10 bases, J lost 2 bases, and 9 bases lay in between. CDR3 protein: CATQRAGNTIYF. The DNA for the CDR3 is TGTGCCACCCAAAGAGCTGGAAACACCATATATTTT.

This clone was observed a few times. The chain's CDR3 is CASSDRGRTDGYTF. CDR3 nucleotide sequence: TGTGCCAGCAGTGACAGGGGGCGGACGGATGGCTACACCTTC. The chain joins TRBV25-1 to TRBJ1-2; TRBD1 matches at 8 bases. Germline V gives CDR1 MGHDK, CDR2 SYGVNS. The CDR3 totals 14 residues. The V gene end was trimmed by 3 bases and the J gene end by 6 bases; junction bases not matched to a gene: 6.

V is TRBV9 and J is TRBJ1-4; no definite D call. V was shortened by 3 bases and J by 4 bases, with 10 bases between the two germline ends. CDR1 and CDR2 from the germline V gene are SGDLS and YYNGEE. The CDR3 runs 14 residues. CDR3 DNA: TGTGCCAGCAGCGCTCGGGATATTAATGAAAAACTGTTTTTT. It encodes CASSARDINEKLFF.

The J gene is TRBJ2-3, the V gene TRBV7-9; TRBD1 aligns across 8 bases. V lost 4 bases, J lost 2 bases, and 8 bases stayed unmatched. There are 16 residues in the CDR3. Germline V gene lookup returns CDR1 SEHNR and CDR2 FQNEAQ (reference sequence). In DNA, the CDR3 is TGTGCCAGCAGCTCGCCGACAGGGGAACCCACAGATACGCAGTATTTT. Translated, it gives CASSSPTGEPTDTQYF.

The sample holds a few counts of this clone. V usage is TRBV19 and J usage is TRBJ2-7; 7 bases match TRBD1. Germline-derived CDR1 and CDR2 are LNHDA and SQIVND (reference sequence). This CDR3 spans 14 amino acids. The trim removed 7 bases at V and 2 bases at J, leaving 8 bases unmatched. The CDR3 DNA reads TGTGCCAGTAAATCCGGGACAGACCCCTACGAGCAGTACTTC. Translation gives CASKSGTDPYEQYF.